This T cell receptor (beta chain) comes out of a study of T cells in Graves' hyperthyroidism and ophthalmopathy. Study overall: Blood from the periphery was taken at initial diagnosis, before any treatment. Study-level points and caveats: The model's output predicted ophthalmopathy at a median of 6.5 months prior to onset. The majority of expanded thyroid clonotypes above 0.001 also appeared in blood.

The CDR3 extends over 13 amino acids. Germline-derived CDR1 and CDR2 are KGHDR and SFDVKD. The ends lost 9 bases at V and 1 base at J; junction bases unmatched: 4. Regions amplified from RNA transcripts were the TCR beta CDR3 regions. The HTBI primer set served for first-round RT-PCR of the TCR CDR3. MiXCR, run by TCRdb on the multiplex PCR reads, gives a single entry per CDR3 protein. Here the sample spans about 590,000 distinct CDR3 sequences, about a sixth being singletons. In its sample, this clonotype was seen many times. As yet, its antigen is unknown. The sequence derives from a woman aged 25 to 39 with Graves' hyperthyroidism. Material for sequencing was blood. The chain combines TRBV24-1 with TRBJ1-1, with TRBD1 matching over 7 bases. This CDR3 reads CATSGTANTEAFF. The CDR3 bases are TGTGCCACCTCCGGGACAGCGAACACTGAAGCTTTCTTT.